The 12 T cell receptor beta chains below all came from one sample that was sequenced in a study of response to subunit inactivated influenza vaccine. TCRdb itself ran the RT-PCR reads through MiXCR, one entry per CDR3 protein. The sample includes around 580,000 distinct CDR3 sequences, around 15% seen only once; the top ten take approximately 10%. Sequencing used PBMCs from blood, obtained 12 days after vaccination. Source of these receptors: a man in his forties or fifties who received an inactivated influenza vaccine.

This clonotype has ten or more counts. The rearrangement joins TRBV25-1 to TRBJ1-6, with D possibly matching TRBD1 (6 bases). CDR1 MGHDK and CDR2 SYGVNS come from the germline V gene. The CDR3 length is 14 residues. Trimming cost V 6 bases and J 5 bases, with 11 bases left between them. In nucleotides, the CDR3 is TGTGCCAGCAGCCAAGGGGGAGATAATTCACCCCTCCACTTT. Its protein is CASSQGGDNSPLHF.

The chain carries TRBV12-3 or TRBV12-4 and TRBJ2-2, with 10 nucleotides matching TRBD1. V lost 6 bases, J lost 2 bases, and 6 bases stayed unmatched. The CDR3 consists of 16 residues. In DNA form, the CDR3 reads TGTGCCAGCAGACCCGACAGGGGGCTTAACACCGGGGAGCTGTTTTTT. Its protein product is CASRPDRGLNTGELFF.

This clonotype was counted between two and nine times. J is TRBJ2-7 and V is TRBV12-3 or TRBV12-4, with 7 bases aligning to TRBD1. The CDR3 runs 13 residues. V shed 6 bases, J shed 1 base, and the junction held 3 bases outside the gene matches. CDR3 coding DNA: TGTGCCAGCAGCACAGGGGAATCCTACGAGCAGTACTTC. Translation: CASSTGESYEQYF.

The gene calls are TRBV10-2 and TRBJ2-1; D not certain. CDR3 length: 15 amino acids. The V gene lost 3 bases and the J gene lost 6 bases, with 15 bases spanning the gap. The germline V gene has CDR1 WSHSY and CDR2 SAAADI. CDR3 loop: CASSDFQIMSNEQFF. CDR3 sequence (DNA): TGCGCCAGCAGTGATTTTCAGATTATGTCCAATGAGCAGTTCTTC.

The chain joins TRBV11-2 to TRBJ2-1, with a tentative D call TRBD2 (6 bases). CDR1 and CDR2 from the germline V gene are SGHAT and FQNNGV. The CDR3 length is 13 residues. The V end was cut by 1 base, the J end by 10 bases, with 11 bases between. The CDR3 bases are TGTGCCAGCAGCTTAGGGAGGGGAGCAGAGCAGTTCTTC. Its translation is CASSLGRGAEQFF. The whole variable domain, remainder taken from reference TRBV11-2 and TRBJ2-1, is EAGVAQSPRYKIIEKRQSVAFWCNPISGHATLYWYQQILGQGPKLLIQFQNNGVVDDSQLPKDRFSAERLKGVDSTLKIQPAKLEDSAVYLCASSLGRGAEQFFGPGTRLTVL.

In this sample, this clonotype turned up a few times. Written as DNA, the CDR3 is TGTGCCAGCAGTTTCCCCGGCGGTGCCAAAAACATTCAGTACTTC. Translated: CASSFPGGAKNIQYF. This chain links TRBV28 with TRBJ2-4; unclear D gene. Germline V gene sequence: CDR1 MDHEN, CDR2 SYDVKM. V lost 3 bases to trimming and J lost 1 base, with 10 bases between them. CDR3 length: 15 amino acids. The full variable domain, in which reference TRBV28 and TRBJ2-4 provide the parts outside the CDR3, is DVKVTQSSRYLVKRTGEKVFLECVQDMDHENMFWYRQDPGLGLRLIYFSYDVKMKEKGDIPEGYSVSREKKERFSLILESASTNQTSMYLCASSFPGGAKNIQYFGAGTRLSVL.

This clonotype was picked up many times. The CDR3 DNA sequence: TGTGCCAGCAGCCCAACTGGGCCAGGAGATAGCTCCTACAATGAGCAGTTCTTC. Its translation is CASSPTGPGDSSYNEQFF. The chain couples TRBV7-7 to TRBJ2-1, with no clear D. CDR3 size: 18 residues. Between the trimmed V and J ends, which lost 5 bases and 0 bases, there was a span of 20 bases. Germline CDR1 and CDR2: SSHAT and FNYEAQ (reference sequence). Full variable domain (rest looked up from reference TRBV7-7 and TRBJ2-1): GAGVSQSPRYKVTKRGQDVTLRCDPISSHATLYWYQQALGQGPEFLTYFNYEAQPDKSGLPSDRFSAERPEGSISTLTIQRTEQRDSAMYRCASSPTGPGDSSYNEQFFGPGTRLTVL.

This sequence joins TRBV7-6 and TRBJ2-6; either TRBD1 or TRBD2 may supply D (5 bases each). Trimming shortened V by 7 bases and J by 2 bases, and 18 bases separated the two germline ends. Germline lookup yields CDR1 SGHVS and CDR2 FNYEAQ. The CDR3 length is 17 residues. The CDR3 DNA follows: TGTGCCAGCACCCAAGAACCAGGGAGCGCTGGGGCCAACGTCCTGACTTTC. This encodes CASTQEPGSAGANVLTF.

This chain links TRBV3-1 with TRBJ2-7, with 8 bases lining up with TRBD1. The CDR3 is made up of 14 amino acids. With 3 bases clipped from V and 4 bases from J, the junction kept 5 bases outside the gene matches. Per the germline V gene, CDR1 is LGHDT and CDR2 is YNNKEL (reference sequence). CDR3 DNA: TGTGCCAGCAGCCACGCCCGGACAGGGTACGAGCAGTACTTC. Encoded protein: CASSHARTGYEQYF.

This sequence joins TRBV6-1 and TRBJ1-1; TRBD1 might be the D (5 bases). This CDR3 has 17 amino acids. Trimming took 8 bases from V and 3 from J, leaving 25 bases between them. Germline CDR1 and CDR2: MNHNS and SASEGT. The CDR3 DNA reads TGTGCCAGCGATGTATCCGGGACCGGGCTTCTTGACACTGAAGCTTTCTTT. This encodes CASDVSGTGLLDTEAFF.

CDR3 amino acids: CASSTGQGMWETQYF. CDR3 DNA sequence: TGTGCCAGCAGTACCGGACAGGGGATGTGGGAGACCCAGTACTTC. The chain uses TRBV12-3 or TRBV12-4 and TRBJ2-5; 9 bases are a match to TRBD1. With 5 bases clipped from V and 5 bases from J, the junction kept 9 bases outside the gene matches. CDR3 length: 15 residues.

In nucleotides, the CDR3 is TGTGCCAGCAGTTTATCGAAGTCCTACGAGCAGTACTTC. As protein: CASSLSKSYEQYF. V gene TRBV28 combines with J gene TRBJ2-7; D is unresolved. This CDR3 has 13 amino acids. The germline V gene has CDR1 MDHEN and CDR2 SYDVKM. V lost 1 base, J lost 1 base, and 5 bases lay in between.